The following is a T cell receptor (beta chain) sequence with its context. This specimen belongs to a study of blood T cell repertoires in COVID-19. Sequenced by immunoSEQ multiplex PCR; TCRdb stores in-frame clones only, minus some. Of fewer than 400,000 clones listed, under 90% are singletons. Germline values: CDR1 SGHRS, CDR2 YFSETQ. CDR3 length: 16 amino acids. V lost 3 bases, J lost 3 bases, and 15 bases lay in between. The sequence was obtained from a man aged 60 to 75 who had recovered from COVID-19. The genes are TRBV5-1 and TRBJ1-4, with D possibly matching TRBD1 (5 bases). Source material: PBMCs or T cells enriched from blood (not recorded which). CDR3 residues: CASSYTLQVANEKLFF. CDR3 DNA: TGCGCCAGCAGCTACACATTACAGGTCGCTAATGAAAAACTGTTTTTT.